This T cell receptor beta chain was profiled in a study of shared clonotypes between healthy human individuals. The repertoire was sequenced with immunoSEQ multiplex PCR; TCRdb's copy has only in-frame clones and lacks some. The sample lists about 1,800,000 clones; approximately 94% were seen once. Terminally differentiated effector memory CD45RA+ cells were left out of the naive CD8 fraction, which was CD45RO-negative and positively selected for CCR7. Free of recent acute infections or vaccinations, the donors were healthy HIV-negative adults. General study results and limits: Among a few donors, approximately 5% of naive CD4 clonotypes were found in common.

As to this clone: Its antigen remains unknown.

V was trimmed by 4 bases and J by 9 bases, leaving 10 bases between them. This CDR3 is built from 11 residues. From germline, CDR1 is SEHNR and CDR2 FQNEAQ (reference sequence). Sample: naive CD8+ T cells sorted from blood. The sequence was collected from a man between 18 and 29 years old in good health. The rearrangement links TRBV7-9 to TRBJ2-7; D possibly corresponds to TRBD2 (6 bases). The CDR3 DNA reads as TGTGCCAGCAGCTACGCGGGGCTGCAGTACTTC. Amino acids: CASSYAGLQYF. Complete variable domain (other parts from reference TRBV7-9 and TRBJ2-7): DTGVSQNPRHKITKRGQNVTFRCDPISEHNRLYWYRQTLGQGPEFLTYFQNEAQLEKSRLLSDRFSAERPKGSFSTLEIQRTEQGDSAMYLCASSYAGLQYFGPGTRLTVT.